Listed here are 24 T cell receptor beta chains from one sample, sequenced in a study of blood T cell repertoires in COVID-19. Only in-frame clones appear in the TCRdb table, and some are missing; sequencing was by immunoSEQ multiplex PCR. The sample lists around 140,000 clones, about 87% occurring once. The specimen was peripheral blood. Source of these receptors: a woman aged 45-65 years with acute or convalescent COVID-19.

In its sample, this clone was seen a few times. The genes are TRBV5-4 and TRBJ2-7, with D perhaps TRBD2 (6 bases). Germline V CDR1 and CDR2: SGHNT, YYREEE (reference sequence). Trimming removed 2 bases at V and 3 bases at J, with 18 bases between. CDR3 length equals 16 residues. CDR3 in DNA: TGTGCCAGCAGCTTTTTCCGGGAGTCGTCTCTCTACGAGCAGTACTTC. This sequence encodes CASSFFRESSLYEQYF.

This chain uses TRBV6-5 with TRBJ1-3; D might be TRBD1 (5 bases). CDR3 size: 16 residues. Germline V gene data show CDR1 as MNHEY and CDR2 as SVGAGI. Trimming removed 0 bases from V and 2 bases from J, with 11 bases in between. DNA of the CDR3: TGTGCCAGCAGTTACTCGAGGCAGGGCCCTGGAAACACCATATATTTT. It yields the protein CASSYSRQGPGNTIYF.

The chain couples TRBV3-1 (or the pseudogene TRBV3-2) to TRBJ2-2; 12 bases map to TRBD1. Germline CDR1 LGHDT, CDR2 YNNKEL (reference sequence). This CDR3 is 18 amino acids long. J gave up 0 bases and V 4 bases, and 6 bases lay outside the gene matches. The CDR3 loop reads CASSRAGTGGANTGELFF. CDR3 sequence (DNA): TGTGCCAGCAGCCGGGCGGGGACAGGGGGCGCGAACACCGGGGAGCTGTTTTTT.

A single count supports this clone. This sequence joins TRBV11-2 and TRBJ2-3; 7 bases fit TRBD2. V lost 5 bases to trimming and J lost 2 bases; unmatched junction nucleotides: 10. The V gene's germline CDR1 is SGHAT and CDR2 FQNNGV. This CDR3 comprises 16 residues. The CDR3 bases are TGTGCCAGCAGCCCCCGGCTAGCGGATATCACAGATACGCAGTATTTT. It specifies CASSPRLADITDTQYF.

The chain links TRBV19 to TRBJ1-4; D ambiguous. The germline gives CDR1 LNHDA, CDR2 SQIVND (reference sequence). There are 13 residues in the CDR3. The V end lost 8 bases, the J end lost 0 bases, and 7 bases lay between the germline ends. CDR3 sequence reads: CASEQATNEKLFF. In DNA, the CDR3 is TGTGCCAGTGAACAAGCAACTAATGAAAAACTGTTTTTT.

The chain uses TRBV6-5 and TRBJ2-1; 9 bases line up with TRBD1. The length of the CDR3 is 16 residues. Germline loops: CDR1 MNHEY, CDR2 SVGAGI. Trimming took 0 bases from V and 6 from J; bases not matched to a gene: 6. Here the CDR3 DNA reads TGTGCCAGCAGTTACTCGCTGGGACAGGGCAGCAATGAGCAGTTCTTC. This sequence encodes CASSYSLGQGSNEQFF.

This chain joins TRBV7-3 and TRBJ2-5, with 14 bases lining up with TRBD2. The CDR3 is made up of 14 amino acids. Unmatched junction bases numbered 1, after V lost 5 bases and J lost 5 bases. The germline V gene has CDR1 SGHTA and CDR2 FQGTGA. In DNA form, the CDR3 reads TGTGCCAGCAGCCGGACTAGCGGGGGGGAGACCCAGTACTTC. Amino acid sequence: CASSRTSGGETQYF.

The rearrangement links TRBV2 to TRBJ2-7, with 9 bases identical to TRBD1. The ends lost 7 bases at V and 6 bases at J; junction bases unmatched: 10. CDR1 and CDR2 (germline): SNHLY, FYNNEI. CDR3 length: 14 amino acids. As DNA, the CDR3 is TGTGCCAGCATGGGGGGACAGGGCCTGGGCGAGCAGTACTTC. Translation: CASMGGQGLGEQYF.

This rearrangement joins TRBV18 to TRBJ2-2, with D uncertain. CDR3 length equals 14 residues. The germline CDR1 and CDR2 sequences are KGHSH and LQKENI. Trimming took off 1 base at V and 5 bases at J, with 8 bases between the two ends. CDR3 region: CASSPLSPTGELFF. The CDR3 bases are TGTGCCAGCTCACCACTATCTCCGACCGGGGAGCTGTTTTTT.

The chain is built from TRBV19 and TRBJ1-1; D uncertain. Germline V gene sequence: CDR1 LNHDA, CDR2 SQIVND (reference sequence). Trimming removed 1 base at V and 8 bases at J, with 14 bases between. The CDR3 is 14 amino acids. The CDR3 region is CASSIVAASGEAFF. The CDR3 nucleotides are TGTGCCAGTAGTATAGTAGCGGCGTCGGGAGAAGCTTTCTTT.

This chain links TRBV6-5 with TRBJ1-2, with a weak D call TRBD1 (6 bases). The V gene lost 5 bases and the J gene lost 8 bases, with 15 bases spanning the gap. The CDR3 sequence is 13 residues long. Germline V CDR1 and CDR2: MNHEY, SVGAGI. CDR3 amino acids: CASSQQGWFGYTF. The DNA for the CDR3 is TGTGCCAGCAGTCAACAGGGTTGGTTCGGCTACACCTTC.

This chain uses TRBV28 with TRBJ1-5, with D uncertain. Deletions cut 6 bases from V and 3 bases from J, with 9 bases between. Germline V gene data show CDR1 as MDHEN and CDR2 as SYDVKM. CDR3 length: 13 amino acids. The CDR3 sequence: CASSLNFNQPQHF. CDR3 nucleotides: TGTGCCAGCAGCCTGAACTTCAATCAGCCCCAGCATTTT.

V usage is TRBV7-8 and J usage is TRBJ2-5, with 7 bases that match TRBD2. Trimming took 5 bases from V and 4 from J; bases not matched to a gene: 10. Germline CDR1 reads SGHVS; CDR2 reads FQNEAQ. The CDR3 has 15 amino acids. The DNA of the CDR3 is TGTGCCAGCAGCCAAGATCGACTAGCACCAGAGACCCAGTACTTC. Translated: CASSQDRLAPETQYF.

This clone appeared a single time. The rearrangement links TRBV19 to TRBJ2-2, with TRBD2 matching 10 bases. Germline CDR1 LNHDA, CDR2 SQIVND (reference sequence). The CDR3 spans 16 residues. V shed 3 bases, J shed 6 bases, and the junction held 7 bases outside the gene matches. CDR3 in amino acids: CASSIWLAGDPGELFF. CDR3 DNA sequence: TGTGCCAGTAGTATCTGGCTAGCGGGAGACCCCGGGGAGCTGTTTTTT.

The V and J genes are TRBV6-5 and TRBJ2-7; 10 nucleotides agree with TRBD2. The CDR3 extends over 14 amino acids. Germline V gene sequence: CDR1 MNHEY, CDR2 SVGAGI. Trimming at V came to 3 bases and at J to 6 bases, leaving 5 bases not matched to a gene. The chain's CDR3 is CASSYSSGSFEQYF. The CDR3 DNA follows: TGTGCCAGCAGTTATTCTAGCGGGAGTTTCGAGCAGTACTTC.

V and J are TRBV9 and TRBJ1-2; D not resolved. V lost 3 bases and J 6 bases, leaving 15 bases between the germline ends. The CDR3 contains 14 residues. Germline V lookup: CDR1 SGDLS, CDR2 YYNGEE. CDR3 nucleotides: TGTGCCAGCAGCGATAACAGAATCTCTCATGGCTACACCTTC. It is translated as CASSDNRISHGYTF. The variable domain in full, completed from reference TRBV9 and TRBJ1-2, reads DSGVTQTPKHLITATGQRVTLRCSPRSGDLSVYWYQQSLDQGLQFLIQYYNGEERAKGNILERFSAQQFPDLHSELNLSSLELGDSALYFCASSDNRISHGYTFGSGTRLTVV.

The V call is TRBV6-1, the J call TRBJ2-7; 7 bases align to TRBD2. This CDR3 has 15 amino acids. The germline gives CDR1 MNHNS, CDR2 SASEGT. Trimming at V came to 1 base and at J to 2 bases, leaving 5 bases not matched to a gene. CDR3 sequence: CASSEGVGGPYEQYF. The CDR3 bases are TGTGCCAGCAGTGAAGGCGTGGGAGGGCCCTACGAGCAGTACTTC.

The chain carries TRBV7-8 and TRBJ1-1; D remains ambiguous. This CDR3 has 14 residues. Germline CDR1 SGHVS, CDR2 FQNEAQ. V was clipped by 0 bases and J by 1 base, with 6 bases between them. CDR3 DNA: TGTGCCAGCAGCTTAGCGGCTGAGAACACTGAAGCTTTCTTT. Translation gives CASSLAAENTEAFF.

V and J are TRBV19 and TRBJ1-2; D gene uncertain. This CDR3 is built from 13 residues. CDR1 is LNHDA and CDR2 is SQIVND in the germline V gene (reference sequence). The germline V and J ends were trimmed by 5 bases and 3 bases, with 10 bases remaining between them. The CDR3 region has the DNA TGTGCCAGTAGTCCAGAGGGATACTATGGCTACACCTTC. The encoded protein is CASSPEGYYGYTF.

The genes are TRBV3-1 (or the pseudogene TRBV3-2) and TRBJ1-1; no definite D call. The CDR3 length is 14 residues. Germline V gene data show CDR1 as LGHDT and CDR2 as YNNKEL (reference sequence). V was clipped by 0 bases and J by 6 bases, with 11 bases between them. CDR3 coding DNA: TGTGCCAGCAGCCAAGAGATAGGAGCTGCTGAAGCTTTCTTT. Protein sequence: CASSQEIGAAEAFF.

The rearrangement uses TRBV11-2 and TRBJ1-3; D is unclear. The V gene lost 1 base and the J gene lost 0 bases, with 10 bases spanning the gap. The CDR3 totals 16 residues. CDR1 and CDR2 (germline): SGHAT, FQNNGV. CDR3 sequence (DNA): TGTGCCAGCAGCTTAGTGGAGAGTAGCTCTGGAAACACCATATATTTT. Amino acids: CASSLVESSSGNTIYF.

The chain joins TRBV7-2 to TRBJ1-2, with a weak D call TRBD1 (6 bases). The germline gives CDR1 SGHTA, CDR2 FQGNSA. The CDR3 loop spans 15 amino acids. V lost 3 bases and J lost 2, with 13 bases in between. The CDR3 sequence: CASSFTMGANYGYTF. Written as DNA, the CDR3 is TGTGCCAGCAGCTTTACCATGGGGGCAAACTATGGCTACACCTTC.

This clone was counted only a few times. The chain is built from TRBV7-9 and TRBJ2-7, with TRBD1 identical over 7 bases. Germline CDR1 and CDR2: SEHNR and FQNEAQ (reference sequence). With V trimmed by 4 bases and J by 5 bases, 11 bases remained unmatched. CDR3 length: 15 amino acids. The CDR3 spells CASSSLGTEGHEQYF. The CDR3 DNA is TGTGCCAGCAGCTCCTTAGGGACAGAGGGCCACGAGCAGTACTTC.

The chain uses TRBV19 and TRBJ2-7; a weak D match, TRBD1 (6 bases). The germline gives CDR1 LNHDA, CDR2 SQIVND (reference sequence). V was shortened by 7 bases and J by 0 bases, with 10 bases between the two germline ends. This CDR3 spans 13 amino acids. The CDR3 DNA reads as TGTGCCAGTATGGACAGTAACTCCTACGAGCAGTACTTC. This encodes CASMDSNSYEQYF.